Detailed here is one TCR beta chain. This sample was taken from a study of cytomegalovirus exposure and HLA in healthy donors. The PCR ran on 60 Vbeta and 13 Jbeta primers. Data came from immunoSEQ multiplex PCR; TCRdb stores just in-frame clones and leaves some out. The sample includes more than 110,000 clones, 73% of them seen just once. The germline CDR1 and CDR2 sequences are MNHNY and SVGAGI (reference sequence). This CDR3 has 14 residues. V lost 0 bases, J lost 3 bases, and 8 bases lay in between. V and J are TRBV6-6 and TRBJ1-2; no definite D call. The sample comprised PBMCs. The origin of this receptor is a woman between 40 and 55 years old in good health and CMV-seronegative. As DNA, the CDR3 is TGTGCCAGCAGTTACTCGCGGTTATACTATGGCTACACCTTC. Residues: CASSYSRLYYGYTF.